These T cell receptor beta chains were read from a single sample in a study of CD8+CD57+ T cells in acquired aplastic anemia. One entry per CDR3 protein results from TCRdb running MiXCR on the reads. The sample contains about 98,000 distinct CDR3 sequences, 65% to 70% of which appear only once. The sequenced material came from sorted CD4+, CD8+, or CD8+CD57+ T cells (not recorded which) from PBMCs. These receptors were taken from a human donor with aplastic anemia. Both conserved end residues are part of each CDR3. D genes are given only for firm matches. Part of the rows lack a size; the others show once, few, many or a class for expanded clones.

DNA: TGTGCCAGCAGCTCCCAGGGCCTTAATGAAAAACTGTTTTTT
CDR3: CASSSQGLNEKLFF
J: TRBJ1-4
size: .
D: .
V: TRBV11-3

DNA: TGTGCCAGCAGGGAGGACAGGGAGATAGATGGCTACACCTTC
CDR3: CASREDREIDGYTF
J: TRBJ1-2
size: .
D: TRBD1
V: TRBV2

DNA: TGTGCCAGCGGTGAGGGAGGCACAGATACGCAGTATTTT
CDR3: CASGEGGTDTQYF
J: TRBJ2-3
size: .
D: .
V: TRBV7-2

DNA: TGTGCCAGCAGCTTCACCGCCGGAGATACGCAGTATTTT
CDR3: CASSFTAGDTQYF
J: TRBJ2-3
size: once
D: .
V: TRBV7-6

DNA: TGTGCCAGCAGCTTAGGCGGCGGGATGAGGTCACCCCTCCACTTT
CDR3: CASSLGGGMRSPLHF
J: TRBJ1-6
size: .
D: .
V: TRBV7-2

DNA: TGCAGTGCCAGACAGGGAGGGGCCTATGGCTACACCTTC
CDR3: CSARQGGAYGYTF
J: TRBJ1-2
size: few
D: TRBD1
V: TRBV20-1

DNA: TGTGCCAGCAGTGAAGGGGGACAGGGGATCTACAATGAGCAGTTCTTC
CDR3: CASSEGGQGIYNEQFF
J: TRBJ2-1
size: .
D: TRBD1
V: TRBV6-1

DNA: TGTGCCAGCAGCCCCTGGGGGGGCGCCTACGAGCAGTACTTC
CDR3: CASSPWGGAYEQYF
J: TRBJ2-7
size: .
D: .
V: TRBV7-9

DNA: TGTGCCAGCAGTGACAAGGGAGGGGACACTGAAGCTTTCTTT
CDR3: CASSDKGGDTEAFF
J: TRBJ1-1
size: .
D: .
V: TRBV2

DNA: TGCAGTGCTATCGTGGACAGGGCGGGAGCAGATACGCAGCATTTT
CDR3: CSAIVDRAGADTQHF
J: TRBJ1-5
size: .
D: TRBD1
V: TRBV20-1

DNA: TGTGCCAGCAGTGAAAGGGATACGCAGTATTTT
CDR3: CASSERDTQYF
J: TRBJ2-3
size: .
D: .
V: TRBV7-9